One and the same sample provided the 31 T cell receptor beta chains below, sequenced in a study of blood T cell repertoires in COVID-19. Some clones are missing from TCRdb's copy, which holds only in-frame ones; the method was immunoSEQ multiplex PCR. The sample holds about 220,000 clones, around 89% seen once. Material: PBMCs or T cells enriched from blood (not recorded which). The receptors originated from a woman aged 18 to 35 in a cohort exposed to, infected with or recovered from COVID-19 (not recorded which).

CDR3 sequence reads: CASSRTLREQFF. The CDR3 DNA follows: TGTGCCAGCAGCAGGACTCTTCGGGAGCAGTTCTTC. This chain connects TRBV3-1 (or the pseudogene TRBV3-2) to TRBJ2-1, with TRBD2 as a possible D gene (5 bases). The germline V and J ends were trimmed by 5 bases and 10 bases, with 12 bases remaining between them. CDR1 and CDR2 (germline): LGHDT, YNNKEL (reference sequence). The CDR3 is 12 residues long.

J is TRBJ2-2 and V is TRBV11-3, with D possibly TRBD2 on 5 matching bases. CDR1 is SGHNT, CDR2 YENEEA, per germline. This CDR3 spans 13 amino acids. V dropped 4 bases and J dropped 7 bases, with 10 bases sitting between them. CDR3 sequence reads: CASSSTRVGELFF. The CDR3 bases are TGTGCCAGCAGCTCAACTAGAGTCGGGGAGCTGTTTTTT.

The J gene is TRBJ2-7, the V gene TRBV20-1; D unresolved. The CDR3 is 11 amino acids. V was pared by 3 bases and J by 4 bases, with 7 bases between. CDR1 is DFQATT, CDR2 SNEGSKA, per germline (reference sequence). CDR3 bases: TGCAGTGCTAGCCCCAGGTACGAGCAGTACTTC. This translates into CSASPRYEQYF.

CDR3 DNA: TGTGCCAGCAGTGAGGAGACGGTGCCTTATCAGCCCCAGCATTTT. This translates into CASSEETVPYQPQHF. The gene calls are TRBV2 and TRBJ1-5; D ambiguous. The CDR3 extends over 15 amino acids. The V and J ends lost 3 bases and 5 bases respectively, with 14 bases between them. Germline CDR1 and CDR2: SNHLY and FYNNEI.

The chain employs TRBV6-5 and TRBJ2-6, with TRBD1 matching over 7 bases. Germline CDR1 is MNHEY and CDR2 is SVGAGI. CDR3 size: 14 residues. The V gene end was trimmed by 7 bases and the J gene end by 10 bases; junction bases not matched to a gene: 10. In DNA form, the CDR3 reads TGTGCCAGCACTCCTGCAGGGGGTTTTAACGTCCTGACTTTC. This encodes CASTPAGGFNVLTF.

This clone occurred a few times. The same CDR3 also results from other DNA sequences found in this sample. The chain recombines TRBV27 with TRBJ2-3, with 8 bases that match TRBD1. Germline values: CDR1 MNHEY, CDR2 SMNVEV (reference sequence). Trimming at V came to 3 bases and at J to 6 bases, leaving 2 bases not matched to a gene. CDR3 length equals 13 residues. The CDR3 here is CASSFDRGDTQYF. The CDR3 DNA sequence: TGTGCCAGCAGTTTCGACAGGGGCGATACGCAGTATTTT.

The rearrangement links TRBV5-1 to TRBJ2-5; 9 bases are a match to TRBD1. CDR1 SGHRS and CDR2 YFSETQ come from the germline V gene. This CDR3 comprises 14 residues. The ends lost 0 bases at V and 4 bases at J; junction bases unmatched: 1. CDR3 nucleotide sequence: TGCGCCAGCAGCTTGGAGGGACAGGGAGAGACCCAGTACTTC. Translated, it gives CASSLEGQGETQYF.

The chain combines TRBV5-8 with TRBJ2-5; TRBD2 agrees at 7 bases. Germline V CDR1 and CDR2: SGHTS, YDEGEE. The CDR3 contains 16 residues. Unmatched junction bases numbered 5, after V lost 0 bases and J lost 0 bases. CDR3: CASSLGLAEYQETQYF. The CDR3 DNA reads TGTGCCAGCAGCTTGGGGCTAGCGGAGTACCAAGAGACCCAGTACTTC.

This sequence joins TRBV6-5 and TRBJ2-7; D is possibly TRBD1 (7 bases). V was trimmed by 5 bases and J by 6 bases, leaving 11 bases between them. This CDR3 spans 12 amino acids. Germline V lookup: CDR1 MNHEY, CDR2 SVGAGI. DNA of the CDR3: TGTGCCAGCAGTCGACAGGGAGGCGAGCAGTACTTC. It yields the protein CASSRQGGEQYF.

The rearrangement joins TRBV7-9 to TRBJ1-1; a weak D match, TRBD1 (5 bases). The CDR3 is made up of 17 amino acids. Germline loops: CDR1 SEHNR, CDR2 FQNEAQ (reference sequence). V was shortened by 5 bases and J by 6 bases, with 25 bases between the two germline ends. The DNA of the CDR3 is TGTGCCAGCAGCACGAAGACAGACGGGGGTCGGGGTCCTGAAGCTTTCTTT. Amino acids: CASSTKTDGGRGPEAFF.

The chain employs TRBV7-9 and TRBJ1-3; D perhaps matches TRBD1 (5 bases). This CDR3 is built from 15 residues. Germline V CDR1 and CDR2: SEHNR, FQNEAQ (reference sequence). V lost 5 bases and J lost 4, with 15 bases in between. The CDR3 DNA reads TGTGCCAGCAGCCCGCCGGGGGAAGCGGGAAACACCATATATTTT. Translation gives CASSPPGEAGNTIYF.

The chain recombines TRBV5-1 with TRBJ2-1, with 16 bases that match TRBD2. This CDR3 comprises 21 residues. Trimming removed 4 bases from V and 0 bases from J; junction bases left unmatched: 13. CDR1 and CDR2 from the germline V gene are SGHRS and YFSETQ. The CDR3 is CASSPRASGLAGGSSYNEQFF. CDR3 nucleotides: TGCGCCAGCAGCCCGAGGGCGTCGGGACTAGCGGGGGGGAGCTCCTACAATGAGCAGTTCTTC.

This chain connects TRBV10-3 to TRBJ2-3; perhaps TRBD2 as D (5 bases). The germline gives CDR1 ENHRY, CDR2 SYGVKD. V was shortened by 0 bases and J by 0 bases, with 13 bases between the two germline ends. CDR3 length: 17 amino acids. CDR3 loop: CAISESLGGGSTDTQYF. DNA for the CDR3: TGTGCCATCAGTGAGTCCTTGGGCGGAGGCAGCACAGATACGCAGTATTTT.

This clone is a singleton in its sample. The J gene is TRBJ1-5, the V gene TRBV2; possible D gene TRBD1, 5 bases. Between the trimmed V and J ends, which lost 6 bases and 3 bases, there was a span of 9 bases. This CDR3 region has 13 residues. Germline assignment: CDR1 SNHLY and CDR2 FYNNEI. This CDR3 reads CASRATVNQPQHF. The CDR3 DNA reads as TGTGCCAGCAGGGCGACAGTCAATCAGCCCCAGCATTTT.

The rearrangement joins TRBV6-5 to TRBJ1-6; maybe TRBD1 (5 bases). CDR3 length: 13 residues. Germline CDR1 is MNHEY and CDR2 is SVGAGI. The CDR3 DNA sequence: TGTCGCGAAGGGGTTAACGAATATTCACCCCTCCACTTT. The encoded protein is CREGVNEYSPLHF.

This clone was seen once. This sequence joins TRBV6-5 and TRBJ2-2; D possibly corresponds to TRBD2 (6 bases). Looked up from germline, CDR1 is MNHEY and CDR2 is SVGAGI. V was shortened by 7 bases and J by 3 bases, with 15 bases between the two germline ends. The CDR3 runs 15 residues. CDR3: CASTGGAIYTGELFF. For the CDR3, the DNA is TGTGCCAGCACCGGAGGGGCGATATACACCGGGGAGCTGTTTTTT.

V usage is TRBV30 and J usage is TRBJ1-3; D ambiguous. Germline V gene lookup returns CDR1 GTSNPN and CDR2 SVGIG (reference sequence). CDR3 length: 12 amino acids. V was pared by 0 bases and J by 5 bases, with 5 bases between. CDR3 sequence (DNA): TGTGCCTGGAGTGTACTGAGAAACACCATATATTTT. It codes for CAWSVLRNTIYF.

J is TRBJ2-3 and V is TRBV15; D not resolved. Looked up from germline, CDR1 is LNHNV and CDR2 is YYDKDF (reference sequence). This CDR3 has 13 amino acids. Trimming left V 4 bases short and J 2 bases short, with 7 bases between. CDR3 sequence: CATSTSPTDTQYF. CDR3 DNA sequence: TGTGCCACCAGCACTAGTCCCACAGATACGCAGTATTTT.

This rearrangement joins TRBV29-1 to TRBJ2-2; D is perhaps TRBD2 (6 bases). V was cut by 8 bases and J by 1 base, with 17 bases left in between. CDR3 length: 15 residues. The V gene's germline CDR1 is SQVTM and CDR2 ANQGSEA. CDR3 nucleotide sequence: TGCAGCACCTCGGGAGAGAGTGGGAACACCGGGGAGCTGTTTTTT. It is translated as CSTSGESGNTGELFF.

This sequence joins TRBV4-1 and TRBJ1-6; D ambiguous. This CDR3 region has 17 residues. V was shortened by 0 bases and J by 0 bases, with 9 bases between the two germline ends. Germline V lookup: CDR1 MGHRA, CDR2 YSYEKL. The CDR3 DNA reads TGCGCCAGCAGCCAAGATTTCGCGAGCTCCTATAATTCACCCCTCCACTTT. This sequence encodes CASSQDFASSYNSPLHF.

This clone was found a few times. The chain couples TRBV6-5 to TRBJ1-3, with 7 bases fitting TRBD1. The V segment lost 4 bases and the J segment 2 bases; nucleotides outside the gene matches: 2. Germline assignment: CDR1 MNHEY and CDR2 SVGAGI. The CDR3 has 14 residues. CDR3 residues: CASSFTGAGNTIYF. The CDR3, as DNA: TGTGCCAGCAGTTTTACAGGGGCTGGAAACACCATATATTTT.

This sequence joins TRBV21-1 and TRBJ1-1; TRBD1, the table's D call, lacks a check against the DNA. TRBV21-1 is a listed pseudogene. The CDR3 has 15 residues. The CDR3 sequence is CASSKGAYVGTEAFF. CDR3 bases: TGTGCCAGCAGCAAGGGGGCCTATGTGGGCACTGAAGCTTTCTTT.

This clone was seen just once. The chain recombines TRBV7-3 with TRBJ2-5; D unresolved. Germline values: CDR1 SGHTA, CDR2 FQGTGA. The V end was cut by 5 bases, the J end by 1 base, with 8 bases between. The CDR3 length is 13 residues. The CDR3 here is CASSRHLQETQYF. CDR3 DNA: TGTGCCAGCAGCCGACACCTCCAAGAGACCCAGTACTTC.

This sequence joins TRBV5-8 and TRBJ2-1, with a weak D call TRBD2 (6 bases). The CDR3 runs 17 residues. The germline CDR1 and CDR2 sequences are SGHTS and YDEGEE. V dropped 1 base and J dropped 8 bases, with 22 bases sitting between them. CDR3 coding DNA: TGTGCCAGCAGCTTGCGCGCGGGGTCTAGAGGAATCCATGAGCAGTTCTTC. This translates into CASSLRAGSRGIHEQFF.

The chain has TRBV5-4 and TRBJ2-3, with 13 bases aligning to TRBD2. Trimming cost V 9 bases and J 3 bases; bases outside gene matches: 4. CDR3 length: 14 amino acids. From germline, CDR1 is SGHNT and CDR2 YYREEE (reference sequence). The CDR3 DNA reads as TGTGCCACCGAGACTAGCGGGGGGACAGATACGCAGTATTTT. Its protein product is CATETSGGTDTQYF. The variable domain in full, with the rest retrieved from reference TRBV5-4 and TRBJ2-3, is ETGVTQSPTHLIKTRGQQVTLRCSSQSGHNTVSWYQQALGQGPQFIFQYYREEENGRGNFPPRFSGLQFPNYSSELNVNALELDDSALYLCATETSGGTDTQYFGPGTRLTVL.

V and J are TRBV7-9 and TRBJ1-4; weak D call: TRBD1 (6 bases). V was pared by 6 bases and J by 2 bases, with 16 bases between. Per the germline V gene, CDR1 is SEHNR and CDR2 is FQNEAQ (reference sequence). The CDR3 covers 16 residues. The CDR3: CASSRAYRATNEKLFF. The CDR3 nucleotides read TGTGCCAGCAGTCGCGCCTACAGGGCTACTAATGAAAAACTGTTTTTT.

DNA for the CDR3: TGTGCCAGCAGCCAGGGGGGCGGGAAGGCCGGGGAGCTGTTTTTT. This translates into CASSQGGGKAGELFF. The chain combines TRBV11-3 with TRBJ2-2; tentatively, D is TRBD1 (7 bases). V was pared by 5 bases and J by 6 bases, with 16 bases between. The germline V gene encodes CDR1 SGHNT and CDR2 YENEEA. This CDR3 has 15 amino acids.

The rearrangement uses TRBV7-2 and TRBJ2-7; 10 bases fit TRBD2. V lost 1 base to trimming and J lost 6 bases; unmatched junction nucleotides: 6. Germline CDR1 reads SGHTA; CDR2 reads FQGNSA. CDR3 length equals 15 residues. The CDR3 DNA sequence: TGTGCCAGCAGCTTAGTGGGTAGCGGGGGGAGCGAGCAGTACTTC. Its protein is CASSLVGSGGSEQYF.

CDR3 region: CASRYDRSSNYGYTF. The CDR3 DNA follows: TGTGCCAGCAGATACGACAGGAGTAGCAACTATGGCTACACCTTC. The rearrangement links TRBV6-5 to TRBJ1-2; D is perhaps TRBD1 (6 bases). The CDR3 extends over 15 amino acids. Looked up from germline, CDR1 is MNHEY and CDR2 is SVGAGI. Trimming left V 6 bases short and J 2 bases short, with 16 bases between.

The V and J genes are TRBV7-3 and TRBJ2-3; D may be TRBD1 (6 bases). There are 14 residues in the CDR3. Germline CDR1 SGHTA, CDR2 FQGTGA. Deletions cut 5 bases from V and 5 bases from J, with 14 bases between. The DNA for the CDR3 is TGTGCCAGCAGCCCAGGTAGAGGGGGAGATACGCAGTATTTT. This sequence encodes CASSPGRGGDTQYF.

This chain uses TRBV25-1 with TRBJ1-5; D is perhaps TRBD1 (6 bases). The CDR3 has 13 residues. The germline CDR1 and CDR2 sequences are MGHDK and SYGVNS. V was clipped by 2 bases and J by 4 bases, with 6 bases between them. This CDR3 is CASSETGNQPQHF. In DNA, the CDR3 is TGTGCCAGCAGTGAAACAGGGAATCAGCCCCAGCATTTT.